This entry concerns a single T cell receptor beta chain. Its specificity is not known. Other DNA sequences of this sample code for an identical CDR3. Primers for the PCR totalled 60 Vbeta and 13 Jbeta. Sequencing used immunoSEQ multiplex PCR; TCRdb keeps in-frame clones, though not all of them. The data show fewer than 200,000 clones, approximately 77% seen once. The V segment lost 1 base and the J segment 7 bases; nucleotides outside the gene matches: 9. This CDR3 is 14 amino acids long. The germline V gene encodes CDR1 SQVTM and CDR2 ANQGSEA. This entry comes from a study of cytomegalovirus exposure and HLA in healthy donors. Study-wide results and caveats: Reports indicated that the classifier achieved high specificity and sensitivity in diagnosing cytomegalovirus status.

Sequenced: PBMCs. This clonotype originated in a male donor in good health and CMV-seronegative. This sequence joins TRBV29-1 and TRBJ2-7; 8 positions match TRBD1. CDR3 bases: TGCAGCGTTGAAGGACAGGGGCAAATCTATGAGCAGTACTTC. As protein: CSVEGQGQIYEQYF.